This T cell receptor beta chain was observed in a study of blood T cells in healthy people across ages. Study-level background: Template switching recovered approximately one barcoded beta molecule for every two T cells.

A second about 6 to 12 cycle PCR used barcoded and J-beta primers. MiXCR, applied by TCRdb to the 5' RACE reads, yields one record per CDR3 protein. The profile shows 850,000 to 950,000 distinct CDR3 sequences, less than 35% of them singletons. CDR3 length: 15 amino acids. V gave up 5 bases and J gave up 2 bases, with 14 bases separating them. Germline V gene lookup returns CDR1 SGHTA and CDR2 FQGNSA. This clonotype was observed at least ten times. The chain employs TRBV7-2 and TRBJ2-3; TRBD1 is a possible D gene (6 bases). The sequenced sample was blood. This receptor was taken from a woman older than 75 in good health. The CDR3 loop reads CASSTQGFYTDTQYF. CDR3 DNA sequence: TGTGCCAGCAGCACCCAGGGGTTCTACACAGATACGCAGTATTTT.